This TCR beta chain was sequenced in a study of T cells in tuberculosis. Overall study: CD1B tetramers identified T cells specific for mycobacterial lipid GMM.

Overall study findings and caveats: Active tuberculosis cases were adults; controls were adolescents. GMM-specific TCRs were nearer to active tuberculosis alpha repertoires, suggesting expansion.

Measured with immunoSEQ multiplex PCR; TCRdb has only the in-frame clones, and not every one. Among over 35,000 clones, approximately 95% were seen once, and the ten largest hold 3.5% to 4.5%. The germline CDR1 and CDR2 sequences are SGHDT and YYEEEE. The CDR3 is 14 residues long. Tuberculin skin test and IGRA determined adolescents' latent tuberculosis status at entry. Only a few counts were recorded for this clone. The antigen is undetermined. A read error may produce the germline difference seen at one junction end. The sequenced material came from PBMCs. The chain has TRBV5-6 and TRBJ1-6, with D possibly matching TRBD1 (6 bases). This clonotype was obtained from a donor between 10 and 35 years old with latent tuberculosis or without tuberculosis infection. The CDR3 region has the DNA TGTGCCAGCAGATTGGCAGGGGTTAATTCACCCCTCCACTTT. It codes for CASRLAGVNSPLHF.